These 7 T cell receptor beta chains share one sample of origin, sequenced in a study of siplizumab effects on memory and regulatory T cells (dated 2019 in TCRdb). Library creation used the immunoSEQ multiplex PCR assay. The table was pulled from immuneACCESS by TCRdb, which kept in-frame rearrangements only. Such tables lose some clones; where checked, under half of the loss comes from unresolved V genes, and the rest has no known cause. This sample comprises approximately 100,000 clones, more than 85% of them detected only once. The top ten clonotypes cover roughly 2.7% of the sample. Sequenced sample: CD4+ T cells sorted from blood. All receptors come from a human donor in good health. Some clones in this sample may be carry-over from other donors' samples.

This chain uses TRBV18 with TRBJ2-7; no definite D call. Per germline, CDR1 KGHSH and CDR2 LQKENI. This CDR3 is 14 amino acids long. V shed 1 base and J shed 0 bases, with 7 bases lying between them. This CDR3 reads CASSPLTGSYEQYF. The DNA of the CDR3 is TGTGCCAGCTCACCACTCACGGGCTCCTACGAGCAGTACTTC.

V usage is TRBV19 and J usage is TRBJ1-1; D uncertain. Germline loops: CDR1 LNHDA, CDR2 SQIVND (reference sequence). The CDR3 extends over 13 amino acids. Trimming cost V 1 base and J 7 bases, with 10 bases left between them. CDR3 in amino acids: CASSIGWGIEAFF. DNA for the CDR3: TGTGCCAGTAGTATAGGGTGGGGAATTGAAGCTTTCTTT.

The chain uses TRBV6-1 and TRBJ1-1; TRBD1 aligns across 8 bases. The CDR3 has 14 residues. Germline CDR1 reads MNHNS; CDR2 reads SASEGT. The J segment lost 4 bases and the V segment lost 7 bases, leaving 8 bases of the junction unmatched. The CDR3 coding sequence is TGTGCCAGCACCGAAACAGGGGGTTTCACTGAAGCTTTCTTT. It yields the protein CASTETGGFTEAFF.

The V call is TRBV11-2, the J call TRBJ2-1; 11 bases are a match to TRBD1. V lost 4 bases to trimming and J lost 14 bases; unmatched junction nucleotides: 4. CDR3 length: 12 residues. CDR1 is SGHAT and CDR2 is FQNNGV in the germline V gene. Written as DNA, the CDR3 is TGTGCCAGCAGCTCCGGACAGGGGGCTGAGTTCTTC. Translating it yields CASSSGQGAEFF.

This clone was found a few times. The chain is built from TRBV7-2 and TRBJ2-7, with 7 bases fitting TRBD1. Germline CDR1 SGHTA, CDR2 FQGNSA. The CDR3 is 12 amino acids. Germline trimming cut 6 bases from V and 3 bases from J; bases unmatched to any gene: 2. This chain's CDR3 is CASRRTGYEQYF. In DNA form, the CDR3 reads TGTGCCAGCAGGAGGACAGGCTACGAGCAGTACTTC.

The chain joins TRBV6-6 to TRBJ2-5; TRBD1 matches at 7 bases. The J call may be in error: the DNA end matches TRBJ2-7 better. CDR3 length equals 15 residues. Germline V gene lookup returns CDR1 MNHNY and CDR2 SVGAGI (reference sequence). CDR3 nucleotides: TGTGCCAGCAGCTTGGGACAGTTCAACTCCTACGAGCAGTACTTC. Residues: CASSLGQFNSYEQYF.

The rearrangement uses TRBV6-6 and TRBJ2-7; D might be TRBD1 (5 bases). V was shortened by 6 bases and J by 1 base, with 10 bases between the two germline ends. CDR1 is MNHNY, CDR2 SVGAGI, per germline (reference sequence). The CDR3 extends over 13 amino acids. In nucleotides, the CDR3 is TGTGCCAGCAGAAGTTACAGGTCCTACGAGCAGTACTTC. Translated, it gives CASRSYRSYEQYF.